The text below deals with one T cell receptor (beta chain). The study assigned cohorts using participant-reported clinical history. This entry belongs to a study of blood T cell repertoires in COVID-19. Study at large: From T cells, B-cell-depleted T cells, or PBMCs came the material, which was cDNA or gDNA.

In germline, CDR1 is LGHDT, CDR2 YNNKEL (reference sequence). V dropped 4 bases and J dropped 1; count of bases not matched to a gene: 5. The length of the CDR3 is 16 residues. The data were produced by immunoSEQ multiplex PCR, yet TCRdb's version contains in-frame clones alone and is incomplete. The table records 200,000 to 250,000 clones, 70% to 85% of them present only once. The chain links TRBV3-1 (or the pseudogene TRBV3-2) to TRBJ1-5; 9 bases line up with TRBD1. Material for sequencing was PBMCs or T cells enriched from blood (not recorded which). The TCR was taken from a woman aged 60 to 75 who had recovered from COVID-19. The CDR3, as DNA: TGTGCCAGCAGCCGGGGACAGGGAGGGAGCAATCAGCCCCAGCATTTT. Its protein product is CASSRGQGGSNQPQHF.